A single sample gave rise to the 20 T cell receptor beta chains below, sequenced in a study of identifying expanded T cells in peripheral blood. Profiled with immunoSEQ multiplex PCR; TCRdb holds only in-frame clones, not every one. The repertoire holds 100,000 to 150,000 clones, with around 88% as singletons. Sample: blood. Every receptor here comes from a person aged 18 to 69 in good health.

V usage is TRBV10-2 and J usage is TRBJ2-5, with D possibly matching TRBD2 (5 bases). The V end was cut by 0 bases, the J end by 2 bases, with 7 bases between. The CDR3 covers 14 residues. In germline, CDR1 is WSHSY, CDR2 SAAADI. For the CDR3, the DNA is TGCGCCAGCAGTGAGTCCTGGAGGCAAGAGACCCAGTACTTC. Protein product: CASSESWRQETQYF.

This chain uses TRBV25-1 with TRBJ2-1; TRBD2 aligns across 9 bases. Germline V gene sequence: CDR1 MGHDK, CDR2 SYGVNS. Trimming at V came to 2 bases and at J to 10 bases, leaving 12 bases not matched to a gene. The CDR3 loop spans 16 amino acids. The DNA for the CDR3 is TGTGCCAGCAGTGAACTGGGGCGGGGGGGCCCAGGCGAGCAGTTCTTC. Amino acid sequence: CASSELGRGGPGEQFF.

A single count supports this clone. The CDR3 here is CASSGQAYEQYF. In nucleotides, the CDR3 is TGTGCCAGCAGCGGACAGGCCTACGAGCAGTACTTC. The chain links TRBV11-3 to TRBJ2-7, with TRBD1 matching over 7 bases. With V trimmed by 5 bases and J by 2 bases, 0 bases remained unmatched. The CDR3 loop spans 12 amino acids. The germline V gene encodes CDR1 SGHNT and CDR2 YENEEA.

This chain uses TRBV7-2 with TRBJ2-3; a weak D match, TRBD2 (6 bases). V lost 2 bases, J lost 2 bases, and 17 bases lay in between. This CDR3 is 17 amino acids long. Germline assignment: CDR1 SGHTA and CDR2 FQGNSA. The CDR3 DNA follows: TGTGCCAGCAGCTTACCGACTAGTTTTACCTACACAGATACGCAGTATTTT. It codes for CASSLPTSFTYTDTQYF.

This rearrangement joins TRBV19 to TRBJ2-4; D might be TRBD1 (6 bases). The CDR3 contains 15 residues. Trimming took 5 bases from V and 3 from J, leaving 14 bases between them. In germline, CDR1 is LNHDA, CDR2 SQIVND (reference sequence). CDR3 bases: TGTGCCAGTAGTGTACAGGGTTGGGGCAAAAACATTCAGTACTTC. Translated: CASSVQGWGKNIQYF.

This clone was picked up one time. The chain has TRBV6-1 and TRBJ1-2, with 8 bases aligning to TRBD1. The germline V gene has CDR1 MNHNS and CDR2 SASEGT. CDR3 length: 16 residues. With V trimmed by 1 base and J by 5 bases, 9 bases remained unmatched. The DNA for the CDR3 is TGTGCCAGCAGTGAAGGCGAGGACAGGGTTTCTTATGGCTACACCTTC. Translation gives CASSEGEDRVSYGYTF.

The V gene is TRBV5-1, the J gene TRBJ2-1, with D perhaps TRBD2 (6 bases). This CDR3 contains 14 residues. Germline V gene lookup returns CDR1 SGHRS and CDR2 YFSETQ. Deletions cut 2 bases from V and 2 bases from J, with 8 bases between. This chain's CDR3 is CASSFGGTYNEQFF. CDR3 coding DNA: TGCGCCAGCAGCTTCGGCGGGACCTACAATGAGCAGTTCTTC.

This clone was observed a few times. This sequence joins TRBV19 and TRBJ2-1; 11 bases line up with TRBD2. The V segment lost 3 bases and the J segment 1 base; nucleotides outside the gene matches: 11. Per germline, CDR1 LNHDA and CDR2 SQIVND (reference sequence). The CDR3 covers 19 residues. CDR3 region: CASSISLAGGIRSYNEQFF. CDR3 nucleotides: TGTGCCAGTAGTATCTCCCTAGCGGGGGGTATCCGGTCCTACAATGAGCAGTTCTTC.

In this sample, this clone turned up once. The chain links TRBV9 to TRBJ2-7; D is perhaps TRBD1 (6 bases). The CDR3 consists of 13 residues. V shed 0 bases and J shed 5 bases, with 9 bases lying between them. CDR1 is SGDLS, CDR2 YYNGEE, per germline. The CDR3 coding sequence is TGTGCCAGCAGCGTAGCAGGGGTCCACGAGCAGTACTTC. This codes for CASSVAGVHEQYF.

The chain couples TRBV19 to TRBJ1-6; tentatively, D is TRBD1 (5 bases). Trimming took 3 bases from V and 0 from J, leaving 15 bases between them. Germline V lookup: CDR1 LNHDA, CDR2 SQIVND (reference sequence). The CDR3 is 18 residues long. CDR3 loop: CASSMGTGQSSYNSPLHF. The CDR3 nucleotides are TGTGCCAGTAGTATGGGGACCGGGCAGAGCTCCTATAATTCACCCCTCCACTTT.

The chain is built from TRBV29-1 and TRBJ1-1, with D possibly TRBD1 on 6 matching bases. Trimming took off 5 bases at V and 3 bases at J, with 16 bases between the two ends. This CDR3 contains 14 residues. The germline CDR1 and CDR2 sequences are SQVTM and ANQGSEA. The CDR3 nucleotides are TGCAGCGTTAAGGGGGGGCAGGGCTACACTGAAGCTTTCTTT. Translated: CSVKGGQGYTEAFF.

This rearrangement joins TRBV19 to TRBJ2-4; 9 positions agree with TRBD1. After removal of 6 bases from V and 8 bases from J, the junction contained 5 bases not matched to a gene. This CDR3 region has 13 residues. In germline, CDR1 is LNHDA, CDR2 SQIVND (reference sequence). CDR3 in DNA: TGTGCCAGTAGCCGGGACAGGGAGGACATTCAGTACTTC. Its translation: CASSRDREDIQYF.

The chain has TRBV19 and TRBJ1-2; D is unclear. Trimming cost V 6 bases and J 4 bases, with 12 bases left between them. The CDR3 consists of 13 residues. From germline, CDR1 is LNHDA and CDR2 SQIVND (reference sequence). The CDR3 DNA sequence: TGTGCCAGTAGCTTGGACGGGCCCTATGGCTACACCTTC. Encoded protein: CASSLDGPYGYTF.

This rearrangement joins TRBV30 to TRBJ1-5, with 7 positions matching TRBD1. The CDR3 totals 12 residues. The V and J ends lost 2 bases and 6 bases, in that order; junction bases with no gene match: 1. CDR1 is GTSNPN, CDR2 SVGIG, per germline (reference sequence). The CDR3 bases are TGTGCCTGGAGTCAGGGGGTTCAGCCCCAGCATTTT. Translating gives CAWSQGVQPQHF.

The gene calls are TRBV4-1 and TRBJ2-7; TRBD2 agrees at 11 bases. The CDR3 is 17 residues long. V shed 2 bases and J 1 base; nucleotides not matched to a gene: 7. CDR1 and CDR2 from the germline V gene are MGHRA and YSYEKL. The CDR3 region is CASSQQLAGGSSYEQYF. For the CDR3, the DNA is TGCGCCAGCAGCCAACAGCTAGCGGGAGGCTCGTCCTACGAGCAGTACTTC.

This chain connects TRBV5-1 to TRBJ2-7; D unclear. This CDR3 has 14 residues. CDR1 and CDR2 from the germline V gene are SGHRS and YFSETQ. The V end lost 4 bases, the J end lost 2 bases, and 13 bases lay between the germline ends. CDR3 nucleotide sequence: TGCGCCAGCAGCCCACAGAGTGGAACCTACGAGCAGTACTTC. It codes for CASSPQSGTYEQYF.

This clone was recorded once. This rearrangement joins TRBV28 to TRBJ1-2, with D perhaps matching TRBD1 (5 bases). V lost 7 bases and J 5 bases, leaving 17 bases between the germline ends. CDR3 length: 14 residues. Per germline, CDR1 MDHEN and CDR2 SYDVKM. This CDR3 is CASTKRGDWYGYTF. CDR3 coding DNA: TGTGCCAGCACCAAACGGGGGGATTGGTATGGCTACACCTTC.

The chain links TRBV27 to TRBJ2-1, with 7 nucleotides matching TRBD2. The J segment lost 7 bases and the V segment lost 3 bases, leaving 6 bases of the junction unmatched. Germline V lookup: CDR1 MNHEY, CDR2 SMNVEV (reference sequence). The CDR3 runs 14 residues. The CDR3 sequence is CASSFGGSYNEQFF. The CDR3 DNA is TGTGCCAGCAGTTTTGGCGGGAGTTATAATGAGCAGTTCTTC.

The gene calls are TRBV5-1 and TRBJ2-7, with D perhaps matching TRBD2 (6 bases). The CDR3 covers 15 residues. CDR1 SGHRS and CDR2 YFSETQ come from the germline V gene. The V end was cut by 4 bases, the J end by 2 bases, with 16 bases between. Written as DNA, the CDR3 is TGCGCCAGCAGCCCCACGGGTCTAGCGCCCTACGAGCAGTACTTC. This gives the protein CASSPTGLAPYEQYF.

This clone was seen just once. This CDR3 reads CASSEPGQGVGGYTF. CDR3 sequence (DNA): TGTGCCAGCAGTGAACCTGGACAGGGGGTTGGTGGCTACACCTTC. The chain couples TRBV6-1 to TRBJ1-2; 10 bases agree with TRBD1. This CDR3 is built from 15 residues. Trimming at V came to 2 bases and at J to 7 bases, leaving 7 bases not matched to a gene. Germline-derived CDR1 and CDR2 are MNHNS and SASEGT.